The 26 T cell receptor beta chains reported below all come from one sample, sequenced in a study of OX40 agonist ivuxolimab in advanced cancers. Method: immunoSEQ multiplex PCR; TCRdb's copy keeps in-frame clones and lacks some. The sample yields roughly 68,000 clones, under 95% seen once. Sequenced here: CD4+ or CD8+ T cells sorted from blood, sampled in a trial of the OX40 agonist ivuxolimab. The receptors were sampled from an adult with an advanced solid tumor such as melanoma, head and neck, liver or kidney cancer.

The rearrangement joins TRBV6-5 to TRBJ2-2; maybe TRBD2 (5 bases). Germline V gene data show CDR1 as MNHEY and CDR2 as SVGAGI. V lost 0 bases and J lost 6, with 11 bases in between. CDR3 length: 15 amino acids. CDR3 protein: CASSYSPTRSGELFF. The DNA for the CDR3 is TGTGCCAGCAGTTACTCTCCCACTAGGTCCGGGGAGCTGTTTTTT.

The chain combines TRBV2 with TRBJ2-5; 9 bases are shared with TRBD2. Germline V lookup: CDR1 SNHLY, CDR2 FYNNEI. V was pared by 3 bases and J by 5 bases, with 10 bases of the junction left unmatched. The CDR3 runs 16 residues. CDR3 sequence (DNA): TGTGCCAGCAGTGACGGCAGGCTAGCGGGGCGGGAGACCCAGTACTTC. Translated: CASSDGRLAGRETQYF. Together with reference TRBV2 and TRBJ2-5, the CDR3 gives the full variable domain: EPEVTQTPSHQVTQMGQEVILRCVPISNHLYFYWYRQILGQKVEFLVSFYNNEISEKSEIFDDQFSVERPDGSNFTLKIRSTKLEDSAMYFCASSDGRLAGRETQYFGPGTRLLVL.

The chain joins TRBV18 to TRBJ2-1; 9 bases fit TRBD2. J was trimmed by 7 bases and V by 0 bases; bases with no gene match: 7. Germline assignment: CDR1 KGHSH and CDR2 LQKENI. CDR3 length: 16 amino acids. In nucleotides, the CDR3 is TGTGCCAGCTCACCACCGTCTGGCGGGAGGGGGAATGAGCAGTTCTTC. This sequence encodes CASSPPSGGRGNEQFF.

The chain carries TRBV21-1 and TRBJ2-5; TRBD2 is taken as the D call from the table, unchecked against the DNA. TRBV21-1 is termed a pseudogene. The CDR3 has 14 amino acids. This chain's CDR3 is CASHEADPRETQYF. The CDR3, as DNA: TGTGCCAGCCACGAGGCAGACCCAAGGGAGACCCAGTACTTC.

The sample holds a few counts of this clone. The chain combines TRBV7-2 with TRBJ2-7; D may be TRBD2 (6 bases). This CDR3 has 16 residues. Trimming cost V 2 bases and J 1 base, with 15 bases left between them. The germline CDR1 and CDR2 sequences are SGHTA and FQGNSA. CDR3 DNA: TGTGCCAGCAGCTTAAGTGAGTCGGGAGCTTCCTACGAGCAGTACTTC. This codes for CASSLSESGASYEQYF. The variable domain in full, completed from reference TRBV7-2 and TRBJ2-7, reads GAGVSQSPSNKVTEKGKDVELRCDPISGHTALYWYRQSLGQGLEFLIYFQGNSAPDKSGLPSDRFSAERTGGSVSTLTIQRTQQEDSAVYLCASSLSESGASYEQYFGPGTRLTVT.

The chain links TRBV2 to TRBJ2-7, with TRBD2 identical over 7 bases. V trimming: 6 bases; J trimming: 4 bases; junction bases outside the gene matches: 6. CDR1 is SNHLY and CDR2 is FYNNEI in the germline V gene. The CDR3 contains 13 residues. The chain's CDR3 is CASRRLAGYEQYF. CDR3 bases: TGTGCCAGCAGACGACTAGCAGGGTACGAGCAGTACTTC.

The chain joins TRBV29-1 to TRBJ1-2, with 8 bases lining up with TRBD1. The CDR3 consists of 12 residues. CDR1 SQVTM and CDR2 ANQGSEA come from the germline V gene. With 5 bases clipped from V and 3 bases from J, the junction kept 2 bases outside the gene matches. CDR3 nucleotides: TGCAGCGTTTCACAGGGGGACTATGGCTACACCTTC. Translation: CSVSQGDYGYTF.

This chain joins TRBV6-1 and TRBJ1-5; D possibly corresponds to TRBD1 (6 bases). V was clipped by 1 base and J by 10 bases, with 14 bases between them. CDR3 length: 14 amino acids. Germline values: CDR1 MNHNS, CDR2 SASEGT. The CDR3 region has the DNA TGTGCCAGCAGTGAAGGGGGGGCTGAACGACCCCAGCATTTT. Translation gives CASSEGGAERPQHF.

The chain joins TRBV7-2 to TRBJ1-2; tentatively, D is TRBD1 (5 bases). Germline V gene sequence: CDR1 SGHTA, CDR2 FQGNSA. Trimming shortened V by 2 bases and J by 2 bases, and 12 bases separated the two germline ends. CDR3 length equals 15 residues. The CDR3 nucleotides are TGTGCCAGCAGCTTACTTGACAGCCTAAACTATGGCTACACCTTC. This sequence encodes CASSLLDSLNYGYTF.

The V and J genes are TRBV7-9 and TRBJ1-2; TRBD1 is a possible D gene (5 bases). Germline V CDR1 and CDR2: SEHNR, FQNEAQ (reference sequence). The germline V and J ends were trimmed by 5 bases and 5 bases, with 18 bases remaining between them. The CDR3 is made up of 15 amino acids. CDR3 protein: CASSPYGRQKYGYTF. CDR3 DNA: TGTGCCAGCAGCCCATACGGTAGACAGAAGTATGGCTACACCTTC.

This chain uses TRBV27 with TRBJ1-1, with 11 bases fitting TRBD1. Germline CDR1 MNHEY, CDR2 SMNVEV (reference sequence). V lost 0 bases to trimming and J lost 0 bases; unmatched junction nucleotides: 9. The CDR3 is 19 amino acids. CDR3 amino acids: CASSLSEPGQGALNTEAFF. CDR3 coding DNA: TGTGCCAGCAGTTTATCCGAACCAGGACAGGGGGCATTGAACACTGAAGCTTTCTTT.

This chain links TRBV5-4 with TRBJ2-7, with 12 nucleotides matching TRBD1. The CDR3 covers 15 residues. Germline loops: CDR1 SGHNT, CDR2 YYREEE (reference sequence). V gave up 4 bases and J gave up 6 bases; unmatched junction bases: 8. CDR3 amino acids: CASSRPGTGGAEQYF. CDR3 DNA sequence: TGTGCCAGCAGCAGACCCGGGACAGGGGGCGCCGAGCAGTACTTC.

The chain is built from TRBV5-4 and TRBJ1-3; D gene uncertain. Germline V gene sequence: CDR1 SGHNT, CDR2 YYREEE (reference sequence). Trimming removed 3 bases from V and 7 bases from J, with 17 bases in between. The CDR3 spans 15 residues. This CDR3 is CASSSDVSRANTIYF. CDR3 DNA: TGTGCCAGCAGCTCGGACGTTTCACGAGCGAACACCATATATTTT.

The rearrangement uses TRBV10-3 and TRBJ2-2; 9 nucleotides match TRBD2. This CDR3 spans 15 amino acids. From germline, CDR1 is ENHRY and CDR2 SYGVKD. V shed 3 bases and J 2 bases; nucleotides not matched to a gene: 1. The CDR3: CAISDLAGNTGELFF. The CDR3 nucleotides are TGTGCCATCAGTGACCTAGCGGGAAACACCGGGGAGCTGTTTTTT.

The chain joins TRBV18 to TRBJ2-7; TRBD1 agrees at 10 bases. This CDR3 region has 15 residues. V trimming: 4 bases; J trimming: 2 bases; junction bases outside the gene matches: 5. The germline V gene encodes CDR1 KGHSH and CDR2 LQKENI. The chain's CDR3 is CASSQGTGAAYEQYF. CDR3 sequence (DNA): TGTGCCAGCTCACAAGGGACAGGGGCCGCCTACGAGCAGTACTTC.

In this sample, this clone turned up once. The chain combines TRBV19 with TRBJ2-1, with D perhaps matching TRBD2 (6 bases). This CDR3 is built from 17 residues. The V gene lost 3 bases and the J gene lost 7 bases, with 22 bases spanning the gap. The germline V gene encodes CDR1 LNHDA and CDR2 SQIVND (reference sequence). Here the CDR3 DNA reads TGTGCCAGTAGTATTCGGGGGACGAGTGGAGGTCCTAATGAGCAGTTCTTC. Amino acid sequence: CASSIRGTSGGPNEQFF.

The V gene is TRBV5-1, the J gene TRBJ2-7, with TRBD1 matching 10 bases. Trimming cost V 4 bases and J 3 bases; bases outside gene matches: 4. CDR3 size: 14 residues. Germline loops: CDR1 SGHRS, CDR2 YFSETQ. CDR3 DNA: TGCGCCAGCAGCCAAGACAGGGGGCACTACGAGCAGTACTTC. This sequence encodes CASSQDRGHYEQYF.

This clone was found once. This chain connects TRBV4-1 to TRBJ2-1, with TRBD2 matching 12 bases. This CDR3 spans 17 amino acids. Trimming cost V 4 bases and J 0 bases; bases outside gene matches: 4. Per germline, CDR1 MGHRA and CDR2 YSYEKL. CDR3 residues: CASSRTSGTSSYNEQFF. The CDR3 bases are TGCGCCAGCAGCCGGACTAGCGGGACGAGCTCCTACAATGAGCAGTTCTTC.

This chain links TRBV5-6 with TRBJ2-7; 12 bases match TRBD1. V lost 3 bases to trimming and J lost 2 bases; unmatched junction nucleotides: 3. Per the germline V gene, CDR1 is SGHDT and CDR2 is YYEEEE. This CDR3 has 15 residues. CDR3 in amino acids: CASSWGQGAAYEQYF. CDR3 in DNA: TGTGCCAGCAGCTGGGGACAGGGGGCGGCCTACGAGCAGTACTTC.

This clone was detected a few times. The same CDR3 can be traced to other DNA sequences in this sample. The chain links TRBV19 to TRBJ1-5, with D perhaps TRBD1 (5 bases). This CDR3 is built from 14 residues. The germline CDR1 and CDR2 sequences are LNHDA and SQIVND (reference sequence). The V and J ends lost 6 bases and 2 bases respectively, with 11 bases between them. CDR3 DNA: TGTGCCAGTAGCGGGCAGGGCGGCAATCAGCCCCAGCATTTT. Translation: CASSGQGGNQPQHF.

The chain has TRBV7-2 and TRBJ1-4; TRBD1 might be the D (5 bases). Trimming removed 7 bases from V and 8 bases from J, with 17 bases in between. The germline V gene has CDR1 SGHTA and CDR2 FQGNSA. CDR3 length: 14 amino acids. CDR3 DNA: TGTGCCAGCACCCCGGGCGGGGCCCGAGAAAAACTGTTTTTT. As protein: CASTPGGAREKLFF.

This chain connects TRBV28 to TRBJ2-7; no clear D. CDR1 is MDHEN, CDR2 SYDVKM, per germline. This CDR3 spans 11 amino acids. The ends were cut back, 7 bases at V and 3 bases at J, with 7 bases in the middle. CDR3 nucleotide sequence: TGTGCCAGCAACCAACTCTACGAGCAGTACTTC. Residues: CASNQLYEQYF.

The V gene is TRBV7-3, the J gene TRBJ2-7; 13 positions match TRBD2. The V gene's germline CDR1 is SGHTA and CDR2 FQGTGA. This CDR3 region has 16 residues. The trim removed 2 bases at V and 3 bases at J, leaving 4 bases unmatched. This CDR3 is CASSLGLAGAGYEQYF. The DNA for the CDR3 is TGTGCCAGCAGCTTAGGACTAGCGGGAGCCGGCTACGAGCAGTACTTC.

This rearrangement joins TRBV6-6 to TRBJ2-7, with TRBD2 as a possible D gene (6 bases). CDR1 is MNHNY, CDR2 SVGAGI, per germline (reference sequence). The CDR3 totals 15 residues. Trimming cost V 0 bases and J 2 bases, with 11 bases left between them. This CDR3 is CASSYSTSSPYEQYF. The CDR3 DNA reads as TGTGCCAGCAGTTACTCGACTAGTAGCCCCTACGAGCAGTACTTC.

Concerning this clone: Relative to the germline gene, one junction end is altered; a read error may explain this. The rearrangement joins TRBV9 to TRBJ2-3, with D possibly called TRBD1 or TRBD2 (6 bases each). Germline CDR1 reads SGDLS; CDR2 reads YYNGEE. The CDR3 spans 14 residues. Written as DNA, the CDR3 is TGTGCCAGCACCGTAGGGGGGATCACAGATACGCAGTATTTT. Its translation: CASTVGGITDTQYF.

The V and J genes are TRBV6-1 and TRBJ2-1; TRBD2 agrees at 10 bases. This CDR3 contains 14 residues. Trimming removed 4 bases from V and 3 bases from J; junction bases left unmatched: 0. Germline lookup yields CDR1 MNHNS and CDR2 SASEGT. CDR3 nucleotide sequence: TGTGCCAGCAGTGCTAGCGGGGGCTACAATGAGCAGTTCTTC. This encodes CASSASGGYNEQFF.